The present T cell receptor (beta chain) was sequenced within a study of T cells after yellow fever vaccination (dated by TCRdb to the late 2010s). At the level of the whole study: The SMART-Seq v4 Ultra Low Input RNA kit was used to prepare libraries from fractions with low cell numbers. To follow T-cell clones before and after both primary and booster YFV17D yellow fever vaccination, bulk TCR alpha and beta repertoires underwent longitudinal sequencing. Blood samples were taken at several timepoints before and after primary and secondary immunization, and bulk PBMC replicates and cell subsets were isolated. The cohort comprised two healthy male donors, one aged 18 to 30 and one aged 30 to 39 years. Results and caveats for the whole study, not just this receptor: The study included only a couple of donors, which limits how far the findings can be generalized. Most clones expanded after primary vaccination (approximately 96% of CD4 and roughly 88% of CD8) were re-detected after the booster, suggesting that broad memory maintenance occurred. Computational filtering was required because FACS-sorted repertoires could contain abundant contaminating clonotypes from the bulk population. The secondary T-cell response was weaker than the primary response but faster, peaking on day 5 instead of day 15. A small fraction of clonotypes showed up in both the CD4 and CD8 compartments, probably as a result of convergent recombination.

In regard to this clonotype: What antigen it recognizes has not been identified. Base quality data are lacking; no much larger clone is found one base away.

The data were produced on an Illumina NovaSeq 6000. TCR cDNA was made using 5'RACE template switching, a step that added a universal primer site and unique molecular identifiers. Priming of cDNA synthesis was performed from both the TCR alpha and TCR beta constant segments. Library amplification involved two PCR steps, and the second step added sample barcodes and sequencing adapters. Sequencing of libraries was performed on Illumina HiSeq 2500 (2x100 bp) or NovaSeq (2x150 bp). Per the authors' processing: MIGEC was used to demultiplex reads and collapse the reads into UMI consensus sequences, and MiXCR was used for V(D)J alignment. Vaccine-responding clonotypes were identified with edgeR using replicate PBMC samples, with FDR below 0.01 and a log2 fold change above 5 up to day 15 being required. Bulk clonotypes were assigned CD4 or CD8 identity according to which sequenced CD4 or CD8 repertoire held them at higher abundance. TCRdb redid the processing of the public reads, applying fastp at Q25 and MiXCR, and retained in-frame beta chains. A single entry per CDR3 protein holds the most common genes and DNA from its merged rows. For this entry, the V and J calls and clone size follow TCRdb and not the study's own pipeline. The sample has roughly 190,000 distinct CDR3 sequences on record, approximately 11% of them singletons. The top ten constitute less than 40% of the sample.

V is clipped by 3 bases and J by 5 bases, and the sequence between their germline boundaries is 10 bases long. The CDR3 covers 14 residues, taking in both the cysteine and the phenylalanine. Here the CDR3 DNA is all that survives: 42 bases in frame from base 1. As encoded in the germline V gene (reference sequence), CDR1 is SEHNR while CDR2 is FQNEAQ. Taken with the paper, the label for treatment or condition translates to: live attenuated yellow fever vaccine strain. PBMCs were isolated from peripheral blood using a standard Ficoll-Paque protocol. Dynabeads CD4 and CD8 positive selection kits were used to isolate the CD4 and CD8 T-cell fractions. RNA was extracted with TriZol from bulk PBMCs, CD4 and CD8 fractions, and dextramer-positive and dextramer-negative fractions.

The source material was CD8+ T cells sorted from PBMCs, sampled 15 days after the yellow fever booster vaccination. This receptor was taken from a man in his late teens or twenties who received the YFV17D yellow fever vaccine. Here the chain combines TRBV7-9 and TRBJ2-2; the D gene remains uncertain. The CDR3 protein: CASSFSSVTGELFF. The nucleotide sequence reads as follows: TGTGCCAGCAGCTTCAGTTCCGTTACCGGGGAGCTGTTTTTT.